The clone carrying this TCR beta chain was picked up a small number of times. Trimming took 5 bases from V and 8 from J; bases not matched to a gene: 8. The CDR3 has 14 residues. Germline V gives CDR1 SGHAT, CDR2 FQNNGV. These data belong to a study of blood T cells in healthy people across ages. With a J-beta primer mix and a sample-barcoded 5' primer, a second PCR ran about 6 to 11 cycles. MiXCR, applied by TCRdb to the 5' RACE reads, yields one record per CDR3 protein. Of roughly 1,500,000 distinct CDR3 sequences listed, around 36% were seen once; the top ten hold around 10%. Sequenced material: blood. The gene calls are TRBV11-2 and TRBJ2-3; 9 bases are shared with TRBD1. The clonotype was recovered from a woman aged 25 to 45 in good health. The CDR3 coding sequence is TGTGCCAGCAGCCACGGACAGGGGCAAGTTACGCAGTATTTT. Translation gives CASSHGQGQVTQYF.